This entry describes one TCR beta chain. These data come from a study of blood T cell repertoires in COVID-19. Assignment of participants to cohorts was predicated upon participant-reported clinical history. Two consecutive negative NP/OP PCR tests, clearance, or resolved symptoms defined Cohort 3 recovery. The protocol was immunoSEQ multiplex PCR, while the TCRdb copy is restricted to in-frame clones and leaves out a portion. The sample comprises approximately 490,000 clones, 80% to 90% of which are singletons, and around 8% rests with the top ten. Trimming cost V 7 bases and J 0 bases, with 20 bases left between them. The germline CDR1 and CDR2 sequences are KGHDR and SFDVKD. This CDR3 is built from 17 residues.

The chain recombines TRBV24-1 with TRBJ1-1; D gene ambiguous. Sequenced material: PBMCs or T cells enriched from blood (not recorded which). The receptor was isolated from a woman aged 55-69 years who had recovered from COVID-19. CDR3 region: CATRGPIRAGMNTEAFF. Written as DNA, the CDR3 is TGTGCCACCAGGGGTCCTATTCGCGCGGGGATGAACACTGAAGCTTTCTTT.